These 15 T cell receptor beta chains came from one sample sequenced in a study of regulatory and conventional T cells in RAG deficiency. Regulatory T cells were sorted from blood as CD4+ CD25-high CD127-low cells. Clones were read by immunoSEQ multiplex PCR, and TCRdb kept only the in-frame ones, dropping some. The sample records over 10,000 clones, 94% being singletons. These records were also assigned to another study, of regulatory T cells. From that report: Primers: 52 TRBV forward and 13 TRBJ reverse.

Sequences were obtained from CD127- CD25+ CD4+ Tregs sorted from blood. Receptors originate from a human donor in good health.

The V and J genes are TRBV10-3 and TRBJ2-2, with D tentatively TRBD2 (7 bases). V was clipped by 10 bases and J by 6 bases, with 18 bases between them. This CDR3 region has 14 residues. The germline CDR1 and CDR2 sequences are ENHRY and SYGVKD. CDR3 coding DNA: TGTGCCACGGGGGGCGGCCTTGAAGCCGGGGAGCTGTTTTTT. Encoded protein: CATGGGLEAGELFF.

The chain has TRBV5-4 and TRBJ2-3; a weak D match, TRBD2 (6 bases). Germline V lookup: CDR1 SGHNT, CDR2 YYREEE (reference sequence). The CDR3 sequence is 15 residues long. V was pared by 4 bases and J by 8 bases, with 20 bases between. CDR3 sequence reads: CASSHRRDSRSTQYF. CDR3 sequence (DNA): TGTGCCAGCAGCCACCGGCGGGACTCGCGATCTACGCAGTATTTT.

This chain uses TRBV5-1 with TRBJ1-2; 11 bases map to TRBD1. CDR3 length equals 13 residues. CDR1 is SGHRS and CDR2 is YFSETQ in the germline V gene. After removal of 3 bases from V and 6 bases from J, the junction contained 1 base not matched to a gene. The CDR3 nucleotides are TGCGCCAGCAGCTGGGACAGGGGGAATGGCTACACCTTC. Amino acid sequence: CASSWDRGNGYTF.

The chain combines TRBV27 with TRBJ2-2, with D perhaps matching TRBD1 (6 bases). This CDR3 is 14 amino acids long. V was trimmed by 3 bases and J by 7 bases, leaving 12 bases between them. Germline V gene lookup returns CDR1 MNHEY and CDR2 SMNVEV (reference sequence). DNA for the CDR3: TGTGCCAGCAGTTTGCAGGGGCGAGGCGGGGAGCTGTTTTTT. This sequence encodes CASSLQGRGGELFF.

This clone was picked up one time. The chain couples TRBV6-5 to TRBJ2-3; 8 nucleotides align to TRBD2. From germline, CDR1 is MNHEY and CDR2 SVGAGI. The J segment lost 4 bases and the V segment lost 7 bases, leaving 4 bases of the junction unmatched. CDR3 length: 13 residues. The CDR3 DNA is TGTGCCAGCAAAGGACTAGCCCCAGATACGCAGTATTTT. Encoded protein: CASKGLAPDTQYF.

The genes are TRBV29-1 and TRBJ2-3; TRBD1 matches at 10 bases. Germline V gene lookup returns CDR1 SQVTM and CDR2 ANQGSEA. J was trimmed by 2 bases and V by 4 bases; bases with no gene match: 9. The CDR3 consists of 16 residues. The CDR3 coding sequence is TGCAGCGTTGGGACGCGGGGGACAGGGGACACAGATACGCAGTATTTT. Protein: CSVGTRGTGDTDTQYF.

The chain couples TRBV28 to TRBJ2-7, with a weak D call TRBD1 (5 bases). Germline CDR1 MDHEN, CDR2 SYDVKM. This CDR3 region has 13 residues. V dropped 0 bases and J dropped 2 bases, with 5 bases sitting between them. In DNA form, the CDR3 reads TGTGCCAGCAGTTTATGGGGGCCCTACGAGCAGTACTTC. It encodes CASSLWGPYEQYF.

CDR3 amino acids: CAWNRGKVHGYTF. DNA for the CDR3: TGTGCCTGGAACAGGGGGAAGGTCCATGGCTACACCTTC. The gene calls are TRBV30 and TRBJ1-2; 8 positions agree with TRBD1. The length of the CDR3 is 13 residues. Trimming cost V 4 bases and J 6 bases; bases outside gene matches: 7. CDR1 and CDR2 from the germline V gene are GTSNPN and SVGIG (reference sequence).

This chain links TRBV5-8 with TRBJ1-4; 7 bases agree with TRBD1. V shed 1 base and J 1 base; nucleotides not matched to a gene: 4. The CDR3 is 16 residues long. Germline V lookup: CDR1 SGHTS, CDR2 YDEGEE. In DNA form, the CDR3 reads TGTGCCAGCAGCTTGTCCAGGGGGTTAACTAATGAAAAACTGTTTTTT. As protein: CASSLSRGLTNEKLFF.

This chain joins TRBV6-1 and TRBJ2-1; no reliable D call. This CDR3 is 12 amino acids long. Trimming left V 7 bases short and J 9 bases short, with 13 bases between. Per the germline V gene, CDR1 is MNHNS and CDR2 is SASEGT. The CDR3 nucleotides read TGTGCCAGCAACAGCCGATCTGGTGAGCAGTTCTTC. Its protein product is CASNSRSGEQFF.

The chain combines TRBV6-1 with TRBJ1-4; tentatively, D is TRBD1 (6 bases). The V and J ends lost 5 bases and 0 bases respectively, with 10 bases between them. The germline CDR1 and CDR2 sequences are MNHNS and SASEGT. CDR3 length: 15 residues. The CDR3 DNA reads TGTGCCAGCAGTCGGACAGCCGCAACTAATGAAAAACTGTTTTTT. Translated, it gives CASSRTAATNEKLFF.

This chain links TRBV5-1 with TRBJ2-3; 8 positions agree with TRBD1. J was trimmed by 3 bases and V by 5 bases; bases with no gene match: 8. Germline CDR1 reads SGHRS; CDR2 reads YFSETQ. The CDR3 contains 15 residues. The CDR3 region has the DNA TGCGCCAGCAGAACGGACAGGGTGGGAACAGATACGCAGTATTTT. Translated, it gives CASRTDRVGTDTQYF.

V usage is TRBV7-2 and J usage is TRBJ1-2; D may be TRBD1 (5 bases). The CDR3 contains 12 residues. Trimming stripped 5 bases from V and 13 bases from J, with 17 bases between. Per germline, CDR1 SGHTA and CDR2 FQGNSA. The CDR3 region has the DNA TGTGCCAGCAGCACGGGACTTGGGCCACCCACCTTC. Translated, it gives CASSTGLGPPTF. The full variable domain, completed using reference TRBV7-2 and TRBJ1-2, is GAGVSQSPSNKVTEKGKDVELRCDPISGHTALYWYRQSLGQGLEFLIYFQGNSAPDKSGLPSDRFSAERTGGSVSTLTIQRTQQEDSAVYLCASSTGLGPPTFGSGTRLTVV.

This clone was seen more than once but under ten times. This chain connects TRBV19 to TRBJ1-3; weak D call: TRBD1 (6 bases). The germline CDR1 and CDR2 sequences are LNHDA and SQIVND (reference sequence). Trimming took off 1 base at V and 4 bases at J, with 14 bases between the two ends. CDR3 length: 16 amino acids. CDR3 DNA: TGTGCCAGTAGTATAGGTGGACAGCTGAGAGGAAACACCATATATTTT. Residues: CASSIGGQLRGNTIYF.

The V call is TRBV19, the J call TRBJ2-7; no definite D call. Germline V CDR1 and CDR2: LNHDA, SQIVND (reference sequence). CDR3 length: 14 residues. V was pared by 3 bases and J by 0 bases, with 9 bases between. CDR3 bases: TGTGCCAGTAGTATGGCCAGAAACTCCTACGAGCAGTACTTC. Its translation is CASSMARNSYEQYF.